A single sample gave rise to the 25 T cell receptor beta chains below, sequenced in a study of breast tumors, draining lymph nodes, adjacent tissues. Breast cancer patients provided tissue from their axillary draining lymph nodes. TCRdb re-called the multiplex PCR reads with MiXCR, one entry per CDR3 protein. The sample includes fewer than 200,000 distinct CDR3 sequences, about 30% seen only once; the top ten take around 4%. Sequenced sample: axillary lymph node tissue. The receptors shown here come from a female donor with breast cancer. Some clones in this sample may be carry-over from other donors' samples.

As for this clonotype: A read error is possible here, since a much larger clone lies one base away. The CDR3 nucleotides read TGTGCCAGCAGTCACGGGAGGGACAATGAGCAGTTCTTC. This codes for CASSHGRDNEQFF. V gene TRBV6-4 combines with J gene TRBJ2-1, with 8 bases identical to TRBD2. CDR1 and CDR2 from the germline V gene are MRHNA and SNTAGT. This CDR3 is built from 13 residues. V shed 5 bases, J shed 5 bases, and the junction held 2 bases outside the gene matches.

With respect to this clonotype: Since a much larger clone is just one base distant, this may be a read error. The J gene is TRBJ2-5, the V gene TRBV7-9, with a possible D match to TRBD1 (6 bases). This CDR3 spans 17 amino acids. Per germline, CDR1 SEHNR and CDR2 FQNEAQ (reference sequence). CDR3 sequence: CASSRRAGRGAQEPQYF. CDR3 bases: TGTGCCAGCAGCCGACGCGCCGGCAGGGGTGCCCAAGAGCCCCAGTACTTC.

The rearrangement joins TRBV6-5 to TRBJ2-1; 9 nucleotides line up with TRBD1. The CDR3 extends over 14 amino acids. Trimming removed 5 bases from V and 7 bases from J; junction bases left unmatched: 6. Germline V gives CDR1 MNHEY, CDR2 SVGAGI. DNA of the CDR3: TGTGCCAGCAGTCAGGGGACAGGGAGGAATGAGCAGTTCTTC. Amino acid sequence: CASSQGTGRNEQFF.

In the case of this clonotype: An end of the junction does not agree with germline; a read error may underlie this. This rearrangement joins TRBV28 to TRBJ2-2, with D possibly TRBD1 on 6 matching bases. The CDR3 totals 13 residues. Per germline, CDR1 MDHEN and CDR2 SYDVKM. CDR3 bases: TGTGCCAGCAGTTTAGGGGGCCCCGGGGAGCTGCTTTTT. Translating it yields CASSLGGPGELLF.

There are many counts of this clonotype. The chain is built from TRBV7-3 and TRBJ2-3; D unresolved. Trimming cost V 5 bases and J 2 bases, with 8 bases left between them. In germline, CDR1 is SGHTA, CDR2 FQGTGA. This CDR3 is 13 amino acids long. CDR3 nucleotides: TGTGCCAGCAGCCAAATACCCACAGATACGCAGTATTTT. Protein: CASSQIPTDTQYF.

Concerning this clonotype itself: This may be a read error: a much more frequent sequence differs by one nucleotide. The J gene is TRBJ1-2, the V gene TRBV15, with D perhaps TRBD1 (6 bases). From germline, CDR1 is LNHNV and CDR2 YYDKDF (reference sequence). CDR3 length: 9 residues. As DNA, the CDR3 is TGTGCTCGGGGGGGGGGCTACCCCTTC. It is translated as CARGGGYPF.

This chain joins TRBV29-1 and TRBJ2-7; maybe TRBD1 (6 bases). The CDR3 has 11 amino acids. The V end was cut by 6 bases, the J end by 5 bases, with 11 bases between. Germline CDR1 and CDR2: SQVTM and ANQGSEA. CDR3 in DNA: TGCAGCGTGGGGACAACCCACGAGCAGTACTTC. This codes for CSVGTTHEQYF.

The chain combines TRBV5-5 with TRBJ1-5, with TRBD1 as a possible D gene (5 bases). The V gene's germline CDR1 is SGHKS and CDR2 YYEKEE (reference sequence). CDR3 size: 14 residues. V shed 3 bases and J shed 2 bases, with 9 bases lying between them. The DNA of the CDR3 is TGTGCCAGCAGCTGGGGGTGCCGCAATCAGCCCCAGCATTTT. Amino acids: CASSWGCRNQPQHF.

The chain has TRBV20-1 and TRBJ2-7, with TRBD2 matching over 9 bases. CDR3 length equals 16 residues. The V segment lost 2 bases and the J segment 7 bases; nucleotides outside the gene matches: 15. Germline lookup yields CDR1 DFQATT and CDR2 SNEGSKA (reference sequence). The CDR3 loop reads CSARWGWAGGPGEQYF. CDR3 DNA sequence: TGCAGTGCTAGATGGGGATGGGCGGGAGGGCCGGGGGAGCAGTACTTC.

This clonotype was recorded many times. The chain recombines TRBV2 with TRBJ2-7, with TRBD2 identical over 7 bases. CDR1 and CDR2 from the germline V gene are SNHLY and FYNNEI. There are 18 residues in the CDR3. V lost 2 bases to trimming and J lost 5 bases; unmatched junction nucleotides: 18. The CDR3 sequence: CASSERRGGGGLGNEQYF. In DNA form, the CDR3 reads TGTGCCAGCAGTGAAAGACGTGGCGGGGGAGGACTTGGGAACGAGCAGTACTTC.

A remark on this clonotype: A clone one base away is much larger, so this may be a read error. V and J are TRBV6-5 and TRBJ2-1, with 10 bases that match TRBD2. The CDR3 is 15 amino acids. V lost 4 bases and J lost 8; bases outside the gene matches: 8. Germline assignment: CDR1 MNHEY and CDR2 SVGAGI. CDR3 DNA: TGTGCCAGCAGTTCCCTAGCGGGGGCGGTCTATGAGCAGTTCTTC. Protein sequence: CASSSLAGAVYEQFF.

This clonotype was counted ten times or more. This rearrangement joins TRBV15 to TRBJ2-7; D gene ambiguous. CDR3 length: 11 residues. The germline V gene encodes CDR1 LNHNV and CDR2 YYDKDF (reference sequence). Trimming pared 6 bases from V and 4 bases from J, leaving 7 bases between. The CDR3 loop reads CATSSVYEQYF. The CDR3 DNA sequence: TGTGCCACCAGTTCGGTGTACGAGCAGTACTTC.

This clonotype was counted ten times or more. This chain links TRBV30 with TRBJ1-2; D remains unclear. V shed 4 bases and J shed 8 bases, with 14 bases lying between them. This CDR3 comprises 12 residues. CDR1 and CDR2 from the germline V gene are GTSNPN and SVGIG (reference sequence). The CDR3 DNA reads as TGTGCCTGGAAGCGTCCGGGAGAGGGCTACACCTTC. This codes for CAWKRPGEGYTF.

This clonotype came up many times. The chain is built from TRBV7-9 and TRBJ2-7, with TRBD1 matching 8 bases. CDR1 SEHNR and CDR2 FQNEAQ come from the germline V gene (reference sequence). V shed 4 bases and J 2 bases; nucleotides not matched to a gene: 7. This CDR3 has 15 residues. CDR3 nucleotide sequence: TGTGCCAGCAGCTACCGGGCAGGGGGCACCTACGAGCAGTACTTC. It specifies CASSYRAGGTYEQYF.

This clonotype has a count of ten or more. The chain recombines TRBV2 with TRBJ1-6, with a possible D match to TRBD1 (5 bases). Deletions cut 6 bases from V and 3 bases from J, with 6 bases between. CDR3 length: 13 amino acids. CDR1 SNHLY and CDR2 FYNNEI come from the germline V gene. In nucleotides, the CDR3 is TGTGCCAGCAGAGGGGACTATAATTCACCCCTCCACTTT. Translated: CASRGDYNSPLHF.

Comments on this clonotype: A much larger clone is a single base away; this may be a read error. The CDR3 nucleotides are TGCGCCAGCAGCCTCGGGGGGGACGAAAACCTGTTTTTT. It translates to CASSLGGDENLFF. The chain joins TRBV5-1 to TRBJ1-4; D possibly corresponds to TRBD1 (5 bases). From germline, CDR1 is SGHRS and CDR2 YFSETQ. There are 13 residues in the CDR3.

The chain is built from TRBV13 and TRBJ1-1; weak D call: TRBD1 (5 bases). This CDR3 region has 13 residues. Germline CDR1 and CDR2: PRHDT and FYEKMQ (reference sequence). Trimming shortened V by 8 bases and J by 5 bases, and 15 bases separated the two germline ends. The CDR3 DNA reads TGTGCCAGCGACATGGGGGTTGAGACTGAAGCTTTCTTT. This encodes CASDMGVETEAFF.

About this clonotype itself: This could be a read error, since a much larger clone is one nucleotide away. The V and J genes are TRBV6-6 and TRBJ2-5, with D possibly called TRBD1 or TRBD2 (6 bases each). The CDR3 covers 15 residues. V dropped 6 bases and J dropped 4 bases, with 18 bases sitting between them. The V gene's germline CDR1 is MNHNY and CDR2 SVGAGI (reference sequence). The CDR3 sequence is CASRLRGGGGETQYF. The CDR3 coding sequence is TGTGCCAGCAGGCTGCGAGGGGGAGGAGGAGAGACCCAGTACTTC.

This clonotype was recorded at least ten times. The CDR3 spells CSVEASQAGYTF. The CDR3 DNA reads TGCAGCGTTGAAGCAAGCCAGGCGGGCTACACCTTC. The chain couples TRBV29-1 to TRBJ1-2, with D unclear. This CDR3 is 12 amino acids long. V was pared by 1 base and J by 8 bases, with 11 bases between. The V gene's germline CDR1 is SQVTM and CDR2 ANQGSEA.

This clonotype was seen repeatedly, ten times or more. The gene calls are TRBV10-3 and TRBJ1-1; D not resolved. The CDR3 sequence is 12 residues long. CDR1 is ENHRY, CDR2 SYGVKD, per germline. V was cut by 8 bases and J by 5 bases, with 12 bases left in between. CDR3 in amino acids: CAISLGGTEAFF. CDR3 DNA sequence: TGTGCCATCTCCCTCGGAGGGACTGAAGCTTTCTTT.

Turning to this clonotype: A much larger clone differs by one base, so this may be a read error. The chain is built from TRBV7-2 and TRBJ2-7; D gene ambiguous. Per the germline V gene, CDR1 is SGHTA and CDR2 is FQGNSA. The CDR3 extends over 15 amino acids. CDR3 region: CASSLGGSPLGKQYF. The CDR3 nucleotides are TGTGCCAGCAGTTTAGGTGGAAGCCCGTTGGGCAAGCAGTACTTC. The full variable domain, its missing parts supplied by reference TRBV7-2 and TRBJ2-7, is GAGVSQSPSNKVTEKGKDVELRCDPISGHTALYWYRQSLGQGLEFLIYFQGNSAPDKSGLPSDRFSAERTGGSVSTLTIQRTQQEDSAVYLCASSLGGSPLGKQYFGPGTRLTVT.

Worth noting for this clonotype: A much larger clone lies one base from this, so it may be a read error. The chain combines TRBV30 with TRBJ2-1; D remains ambiguous. Per the germline V gene, CDR1 is GTSNPN and CDR2 is SVGIG (reference sequence). The CDR3 has 13 residues. For the CDR3, the DNA is TGTGCCTGGTCTGGATCGGCCTACAATAAGCAGTTCTTC. Protein sequence: CAWSGSAYNKQFF.

This clonotype was detected ten times or more. The V and J genes are TRBV24-1 and TRBJ2-7, with 7 bases that match TRBD1. The CDR3 runs to 19 residues. Germline V lookup: CDR1 KGHDR, CDR2 SFDVKD. With V trimmed by 4 bases and J by 0 bases, 17 bases remained unmatched. The CDR3 DNA reads as TGTGCCACCAGTGACTTAGGGGGCCCAGGCCTGGACAGCTCCTACGAGCAGTACTTC. Translation: CATSDLGGPGLDSSYEQYF.

This clonotype came up many times. The junction and the germline gene differ at one end; a read error may be behind it. The gene calls are TRBV9 and TRBJ2-5, with 7 bases fitting TRBD1. Per the germline V gene, CDR1 is SGDLS and CDR2 is YYNGEE. The CDR3 has 14 residues. The CDR3 region is CASSVRGQGETQSF. CDR3 nucleotide sequence: TGTGCCAGCAGCGTTAGGGGGCAGGGGGAGACCCAGTCCTTC.

This clonotype was counted ten times or more. This chain uses TRBV9 with TRBJ2-1; TRBD2 agrees at 9 bases. CDR3 length equals 14 residues. Germline V gene lookup returns CDR1 SGDLS and CDR2 YYNGEE. V trimming: 0 bases; J trimming: 9 bases; junction bases outside the gene matches: 4. The DNA of the CDR3 is TGTGCCAGCAGCGTAGAGGCGGGAGGGGGTGAGCAGTTCTTC. Its translation: CASSVEAGGGEQFF.